This T cell receptor beta chain was sequenced for a study of T cells in Graves' hyperthyroidism and ophthalmopathy. Findings and limits, study-wide: Ophthalmopathy was distinguished from stable hyperthyroidism by 13 V-J signatures.

Germline loops: CDR1 SGHNT, CDR2 YENEEA. The CDR3 totals 16 residues. V was pared by 5 bases and J by 1 base, with 8 bases of the junction left unmatched. Ophthalmopathy patients all had a Clinical Activity Score of at least 3, a NOSPECS grade of at least 4 and disease under 3 months old. Uncontrolled infection, other autoimmune disease, pregnancy or lactation barred patients from enrollment. Clinicians diagnosed patients from clinical symptoms, serum thyroxine and TRAb, thyroid ultrasound and orbital computed tomography. Amplification yielded TCR beta CDR3 regions, with RNA transcripts as the source. A first-round RT-PCR of the TCR CDR3 used the HTBI primer set. Using its own MiXCR run on the multiplex PCR reads, TCRdb lists one record per CDR3 protein. The sample holds 400,000 or so distinct CDR3 sequences, around an eighth seen once. This clonotype has ten or more counts. Its target is not known.

The chain couples TRBV11-3 to TRBJ2-1, with 7 positions matching TRBD2. This TCR was sampled from a man between 50 and 59 years old with Graves' ophthalmopathy. The specimen was blood. The CDR3 DNA is TGTGCCAGCAGCCCCGGGAGCGGGAAATCCTACAATGAGCAGTTCTTC. This gives the protein CASSPGSGKSYNEQFF.